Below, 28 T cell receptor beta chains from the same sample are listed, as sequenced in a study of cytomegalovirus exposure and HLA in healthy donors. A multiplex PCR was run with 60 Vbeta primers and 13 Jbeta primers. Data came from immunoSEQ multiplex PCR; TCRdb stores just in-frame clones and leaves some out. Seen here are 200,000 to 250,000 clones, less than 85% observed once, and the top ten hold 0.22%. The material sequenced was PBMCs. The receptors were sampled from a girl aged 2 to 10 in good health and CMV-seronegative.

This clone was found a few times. CDR3 bases: TGTGCCAGCAGCTTGGTAGGGGTCCTTAAAGATACGCAGTATTTT. This encodes CASSLVGVLKDTQYF. The rearrangement links TRBV5-6 to TRBJ2-3; D might be TRBD1 (5 bases). From germline, CDR1 is SGHDT and CDR2 YYEEEE. V lost 0 bases, J lost 5 bases, and 13 bases lay in between. The CDR3 contains 15 residues. Drawing the rest from reference TRBV5-6 and TRBJ2-3, the complete variable domain is DAGVTQSPTHLIKTRGQQVTLRCSPKSGHDTVSWYQQALGQGPQFIFQYYEEEERQRGNFPDRFSGHQFPNYSSELNVNALLLGDSALYLCASSLVGVLKDTQYFGPGTRLTVL.

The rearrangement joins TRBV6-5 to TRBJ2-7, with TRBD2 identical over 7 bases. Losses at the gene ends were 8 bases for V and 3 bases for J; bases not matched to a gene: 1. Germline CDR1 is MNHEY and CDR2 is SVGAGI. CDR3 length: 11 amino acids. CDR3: CASRDYYEQYF. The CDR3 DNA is TGTGCCAGCCGGGACTACTACGAGCAGTACTTC.

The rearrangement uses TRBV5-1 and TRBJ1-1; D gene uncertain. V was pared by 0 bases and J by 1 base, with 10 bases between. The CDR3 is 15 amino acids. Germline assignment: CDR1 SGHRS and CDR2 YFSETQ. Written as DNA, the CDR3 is TGCGCCAGCAGCTTGGACGGGAGGAGGAACACTGAAGCTTTCTTT. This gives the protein CASSLDGRRNTEAFF.

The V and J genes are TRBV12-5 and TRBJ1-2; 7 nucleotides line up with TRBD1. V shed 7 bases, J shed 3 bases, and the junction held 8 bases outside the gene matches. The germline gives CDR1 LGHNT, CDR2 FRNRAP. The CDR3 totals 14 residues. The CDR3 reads CASVNMGTDYGYTF. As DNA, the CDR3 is TGTGCTAGTGTCAACATGGGGACAGACTATGGCTACACCTTC.

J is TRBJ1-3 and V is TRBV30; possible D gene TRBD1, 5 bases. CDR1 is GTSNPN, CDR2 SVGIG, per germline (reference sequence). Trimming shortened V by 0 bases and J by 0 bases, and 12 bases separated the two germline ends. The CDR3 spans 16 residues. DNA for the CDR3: TGTGCCTGGAGTGTGCACGGGGGGGTCTCTGGAAACACCATATATTTT. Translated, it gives CAWSVHGGVSGNTIYF.

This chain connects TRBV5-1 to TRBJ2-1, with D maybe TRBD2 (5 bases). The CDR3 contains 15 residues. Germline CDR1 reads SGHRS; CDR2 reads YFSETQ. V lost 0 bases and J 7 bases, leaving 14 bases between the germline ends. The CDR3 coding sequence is TGCGCCAGCAGCTTGGAAGAAGCGGTCCAAAATGAGCAGTTCTTC. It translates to CASSLEEAVQNEQFF.

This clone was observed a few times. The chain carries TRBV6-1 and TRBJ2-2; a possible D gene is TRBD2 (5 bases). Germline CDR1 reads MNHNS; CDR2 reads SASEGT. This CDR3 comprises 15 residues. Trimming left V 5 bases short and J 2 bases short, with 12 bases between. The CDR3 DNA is TGTGCCAGCAGTATGTGGGGAGCCAACACCGGGGAGCTGTTTTTT. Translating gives CASSMWGANTGELFF.

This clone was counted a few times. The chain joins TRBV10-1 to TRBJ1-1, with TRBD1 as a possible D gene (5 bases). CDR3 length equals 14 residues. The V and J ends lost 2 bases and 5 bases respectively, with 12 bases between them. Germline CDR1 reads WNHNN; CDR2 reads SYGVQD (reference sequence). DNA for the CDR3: TGCGCCAGCAGTGAGCAGCAGGGAGGAACTGAAGCTTTCTTT. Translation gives CASSEQQGGTEAFF.

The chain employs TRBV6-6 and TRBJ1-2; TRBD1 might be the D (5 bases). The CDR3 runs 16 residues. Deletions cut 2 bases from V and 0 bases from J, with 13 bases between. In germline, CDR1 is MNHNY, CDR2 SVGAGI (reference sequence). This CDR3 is CASSYAQTVANYGYTF. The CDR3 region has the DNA TGTGCCAGCAGTTACGCACAGACAGTAGCTAACTATGGCTACACCTTC.

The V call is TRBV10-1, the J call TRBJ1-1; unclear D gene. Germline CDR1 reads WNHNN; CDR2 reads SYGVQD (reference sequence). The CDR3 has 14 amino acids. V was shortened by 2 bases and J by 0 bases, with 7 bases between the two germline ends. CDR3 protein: CASSETSVNTEAFF. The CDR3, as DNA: TGCGCCAGCAGTGAGACCAGCGTGAACACTGAAGCTTTCTTT.

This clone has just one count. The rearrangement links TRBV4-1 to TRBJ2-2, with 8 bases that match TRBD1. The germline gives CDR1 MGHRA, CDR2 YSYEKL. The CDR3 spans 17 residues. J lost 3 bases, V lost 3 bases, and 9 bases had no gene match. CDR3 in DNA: TGCGCCAGCAGCCACCCCCCGGACAGGGACTACACCGGGGAGCTGTTTTTT. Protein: CASSHPPDRDYTGELFF.

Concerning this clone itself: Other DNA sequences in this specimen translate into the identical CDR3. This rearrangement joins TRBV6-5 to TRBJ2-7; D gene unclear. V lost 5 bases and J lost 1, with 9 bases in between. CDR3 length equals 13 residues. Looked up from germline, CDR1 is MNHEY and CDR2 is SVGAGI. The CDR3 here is CASSPDSSYEQYF. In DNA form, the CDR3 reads TGTGCCAGCAGTCCCGATAGTTCCTACGAGCAGTACTTC.

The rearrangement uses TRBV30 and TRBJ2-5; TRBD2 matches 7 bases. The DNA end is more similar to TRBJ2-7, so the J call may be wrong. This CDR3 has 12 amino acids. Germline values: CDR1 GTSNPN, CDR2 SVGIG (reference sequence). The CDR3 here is CAWSRGAYEQYF. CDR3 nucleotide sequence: TGTGCCTGGAGCCGGGGGGCCTACGAGCAGTACTTC.

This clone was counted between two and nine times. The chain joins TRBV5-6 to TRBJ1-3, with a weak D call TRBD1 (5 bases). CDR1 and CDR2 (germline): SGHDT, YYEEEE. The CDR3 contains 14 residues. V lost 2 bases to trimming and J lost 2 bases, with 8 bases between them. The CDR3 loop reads CASSFGGAGNTIYF. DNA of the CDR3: TGTGCCAGCAGCTTCGGGGGTGCTGGAAACACCATATATTTT.

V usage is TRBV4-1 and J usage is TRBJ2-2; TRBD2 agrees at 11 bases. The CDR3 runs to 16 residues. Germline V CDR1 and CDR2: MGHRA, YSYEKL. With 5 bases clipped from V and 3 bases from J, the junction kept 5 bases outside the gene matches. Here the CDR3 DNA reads TGCGCCAGCAGCTCACTAGCGGGAGTAGACACCGGGGAGCTGTTTTTT. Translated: CASSSLAGVDTGELFF.

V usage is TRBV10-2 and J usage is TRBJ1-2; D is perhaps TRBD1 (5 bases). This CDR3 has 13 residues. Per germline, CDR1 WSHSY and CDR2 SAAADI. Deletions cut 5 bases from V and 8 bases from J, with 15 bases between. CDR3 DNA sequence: TGCGCCAGCAGTCCCGACGGGGACTTGGGCTACACCTTC. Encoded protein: CASSPDGDLGYTF.

CDR3: CASSSGPRDRGHYEQYF. CDR3 coding DNA: TGTGCCAGCAGCTCCGGCCCCCGGGACAGGGGCCACTACGAGCAGTACTTC. This chain joins TRBV21-1 and TRBJ2-7; the table's D call TRBD1 went unverified against the DNA. TRBV21-1 is labeled a pseudogene. The CDR3 is made up of 17 amino acids.

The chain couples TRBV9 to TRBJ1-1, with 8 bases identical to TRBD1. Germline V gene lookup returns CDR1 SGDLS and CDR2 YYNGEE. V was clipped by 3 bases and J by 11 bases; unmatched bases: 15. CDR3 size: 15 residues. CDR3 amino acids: CASSADPGTGGRAFF. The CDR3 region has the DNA TGTGCCAGCAGCGCCGATCCCGGGACAGGCGGACGGGCTTTCTTT.

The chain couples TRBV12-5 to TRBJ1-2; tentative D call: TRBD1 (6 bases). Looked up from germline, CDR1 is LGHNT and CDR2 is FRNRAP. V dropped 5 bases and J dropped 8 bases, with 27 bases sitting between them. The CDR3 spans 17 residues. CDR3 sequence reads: CASGRGGTSSGLRGYTF. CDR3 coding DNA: TGTGCTAGTGGTCGGGGGGGGACAAGTAGCGGACTTAGAGGCTACACCTTC.

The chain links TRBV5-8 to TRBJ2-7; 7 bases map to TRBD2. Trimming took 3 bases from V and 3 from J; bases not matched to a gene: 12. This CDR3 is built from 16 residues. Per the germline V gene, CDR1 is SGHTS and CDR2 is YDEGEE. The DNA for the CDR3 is TGTGCCAGCAGCTCGGGGCGCGGGAGTGGCTTCTACGAGCAGTACTTC. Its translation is CASSSGRGSGFYEQYF.

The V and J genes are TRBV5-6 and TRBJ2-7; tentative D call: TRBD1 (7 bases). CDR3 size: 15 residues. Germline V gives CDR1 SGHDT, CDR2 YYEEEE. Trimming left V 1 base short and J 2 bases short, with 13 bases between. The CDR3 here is CASSLLDREAYEQYF. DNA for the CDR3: TGTGCCAGCAGCTTGCTCGACAGGGAGGCCTACGAGCAGTACTTC.

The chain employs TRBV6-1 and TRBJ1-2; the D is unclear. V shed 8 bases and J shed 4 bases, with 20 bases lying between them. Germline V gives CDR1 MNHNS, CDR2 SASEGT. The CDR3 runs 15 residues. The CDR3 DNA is TGTGCCAGCCTACAAGGCTTTCCGACACCCTATGGCTACACCTTC. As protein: CASLQGFPTPYGYTF.

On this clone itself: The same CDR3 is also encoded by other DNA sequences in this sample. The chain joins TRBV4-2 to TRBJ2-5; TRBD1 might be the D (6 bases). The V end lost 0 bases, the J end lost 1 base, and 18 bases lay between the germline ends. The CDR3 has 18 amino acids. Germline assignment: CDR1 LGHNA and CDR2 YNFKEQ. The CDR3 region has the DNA TGTGCCAGCAGCCAAGATTCAACGACAGGTACACCCCAAGAGACCCAGTACTTC. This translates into CASSQDSTTGTPQETQYF.

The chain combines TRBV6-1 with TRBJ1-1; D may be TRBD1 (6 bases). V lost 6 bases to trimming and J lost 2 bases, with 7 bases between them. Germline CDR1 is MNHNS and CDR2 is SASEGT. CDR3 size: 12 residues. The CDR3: CASRDSNTEAFF. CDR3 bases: TGTGCCAGCAGGGACAGCAACACTGAAGCTTTCTTT.

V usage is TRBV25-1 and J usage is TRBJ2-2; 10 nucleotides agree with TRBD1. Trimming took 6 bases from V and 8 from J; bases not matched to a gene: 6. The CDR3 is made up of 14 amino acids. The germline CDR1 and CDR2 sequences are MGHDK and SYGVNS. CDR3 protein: CASSWTGGSGELFF. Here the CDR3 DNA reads TGTGCCAGCAGCTGGACAGGGGGTTCGGGGGAGCTGTTTTTT.

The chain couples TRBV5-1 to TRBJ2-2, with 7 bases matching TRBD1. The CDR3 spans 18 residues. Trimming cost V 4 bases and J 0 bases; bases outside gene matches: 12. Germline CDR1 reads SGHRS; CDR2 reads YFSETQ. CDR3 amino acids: CASSGHLQGTTNTGELFF. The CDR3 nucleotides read TGCGCCAGCAGCGGTCATTTACAGGGGACCACGAACACCGGGGAGCTGTTTTTT. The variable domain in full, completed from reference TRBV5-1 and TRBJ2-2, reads KAGVTQTPRYLIKTRGQQVTLSCSPISGHRSVSWYQQTPGQGLQFLFEYFSETQRNKGNFPGRFSGRQFSNSRSEMNVSTLELGDSALYLCASSGHLQGTTNTGELFFGEGSRLTVL.

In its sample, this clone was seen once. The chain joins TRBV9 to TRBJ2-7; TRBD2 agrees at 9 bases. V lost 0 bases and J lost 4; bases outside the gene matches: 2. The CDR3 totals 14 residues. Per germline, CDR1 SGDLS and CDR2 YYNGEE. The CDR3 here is CASSVASGEYEQYF. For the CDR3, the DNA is TGTGCCAGCAGCGTAGCTAGCGGGGAGTACGAGCAGTACTTC.

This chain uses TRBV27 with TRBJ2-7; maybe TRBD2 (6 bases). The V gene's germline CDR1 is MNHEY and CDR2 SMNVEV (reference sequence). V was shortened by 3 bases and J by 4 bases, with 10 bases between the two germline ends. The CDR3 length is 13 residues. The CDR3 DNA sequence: TGTGCCAGCAGTTTGAAGGCGGGGTACGAGCAGTACTTC. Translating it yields CASSLKAGYEQYF.